Presented here are 21 T cell receptor beta chains from one specimen sequenced in a study of identical twins. TCRdb ran MiXCR on the 5' RACE reads and lists one entry per CDR3 protein. There are some 500,000 distinct CDR3 sequences in the sample; roughly an eighth occur only once, and approximately 0.98% lies in the top ten. These data also formed part of another study, on yellow fever vaccine responses in identical twins.

The specimen sequenced was CD4+ T cells sorted from blood. These receptors were collected from a woman under 30 in good health.

The chain recombines TRBV7-9 with TRBJ1-2; no clear D. The CDR3 length is 15 residues. Germline loops: CDR1 SEHNR, CDR2 FQNEAQ (reference sequence). Trimming removed 4 bases from V and 5 bases from J, with 17 bases in between. The CDR3 is CASSSVPVPAYGYTF. CDR3 in DNA: TGTGCCAGCAGCTCCGTTCCCGTACCAGCTTATGGCTACACCTTC.

This chain joins TRBV20-1 and TRBJ2-7, with 12 bases identical to TRBD1. Unmatched junction bases numbered 7, after V lost 5 bases and J lost 5 bases. Germline CDR1 and CDR2: DFQATT and SNEGSKA (reference sequence). There are 14 residues in the CDR3. The CDR3 is CSAPGTGGADEQYF. CDR3 DNA: TGCAGTGCTCCCGGGACAGGGGGCGCCGACGAGCAGTACTTC.

This chain joins TRBV7-2 and TRBJ2-2; a weak D match, TRBD2 (7 bases). V was pared by 1 base and J by 4 bases, with 13 bases between. Germline V gene data show CDR1 as SGHTA and CDR2 as FQGNSA. The CDR3 length is 16 residues. For the CDR3, the DNA is TGTGCCAGCAGCTTAGTAAAGGGAGGGGGCACCGGGGAGCTGTTTTTT. It yields the protein CASSLVKGGGTGELFF.

The V and J genes are TRBV5-1 and TRBJ2-1; 10 nucleotides agree with TRBD1. The CDR3 sequence is 17 residues long. V lost 4 bases and J lost 10; bases outside the gene matches: 17. In germline, CDR1 is SGHRS, CDR2 YFSETQ. The CDR3 loop reads CASSPTPTGGKSGEQFF. CDR3 nucleotide sequence: TGCGCCAGCAGCCCAACACCGACAGGGGGCAAGTCAGGCGAGCAGTTCTTC.

The genes are TRBV18 and TRBJ2-1, with D unresolved. Germline-derived CDR1 and CDR2 are KGHSH and LQKENI. CDR3 size: 12 residues. Between the trimmed V and J ends, which lost 1 base and 10 bases, there was a span of 8 bases. For the CDR3, the DNA is TGTGCCAGCTCACCACAGTGGGGAGAGCAGTTCTTC. Translated, it gives CASSPQWGEQFF.

This CDR3 is CASSLTASAKGEQYF. DNA of the CDR3: TGTGCCAGCAGCTTAACGGCTAGCGCAAAGGGCGAGCAGTACTTC. V usage is TRBV7-8 and J usage is TRBJ2-7, with D tentatively TRBD2 (6 bases). The CDR3 totals 15 residues. Trimming shortened V by 2 bases and J by 6 bases, and 17 bases separated the two germline ends. The V gene's germline CDR1 is SGHVS and CDR2 FQNEAQ.

In its sample, this clonotype was seen a few times. This chain links TRBV30 with TRBJ2-2, with 7 bases fitting TRBD2. The CDR3 loop spans 14 amino acids. CDR1 is GTSNPN, CDR2 SVGIG, per germline (reference sequence). Trimming took 7 bases from V and 1 from J; bases not matched to a gene: 6. In DNA form, the CDR3 reads TGTGCCTCGGAGGAGCGGGGGAACACCGGGGAGCTGTTTTTT. It codes for CASEERGNTGELFF.

In its sample, this clonotype was seen a few times. The CDR3: CSASPGVGETQYF. In DNA form, the CDR3 reads TGCAGTGCTAGCCCCGGGGTTGGAGAGACCCAGTACTTC. The genes are TRBV20-1 and TRBJ2-5, with D tentatively TRBD2 (5 bases). The CDR3 is made up of 13 amino acids. The V gene's germline CDR1 is DFQATT and CDR2 SNEGSKA (reference sequence). V was shortened by 3 bases and J by 4 bases, with 12 bases between the two germline ends.

The table lists this clonotype with many counts. This rearrangement joins TRBV5-1 to TRBJ2-1; TRBD2 matches 8 bases. The J segment lost 3 bases and the V segment lost 0 bases, leaving 2 bases of the junction unmatched. This CDR3 comprises 15 residues. The germline gives CDR1 SGHRS, CDR2 YFSETQ. In nucleotides, the CDR3 is TGCGCCAGCAGCTTGGTTACTAGCGGCTACAATGAGCAGTTCTTC. Translated, it gives CASSLVTSGYNEQFF.

This clonotype was counted only a few times. This chain connects TRBV5-1 to TRBJ2-3; 11 bases fit TRBD2. From germline, CDR1 is SGHRS and CDR2 YFSETQ. The CDR3 loop spans 16 amino acids. V shed 1 base and J 4 bases; nucleotides not matched to a gene: 5. CDR3 bases: TGCGCCAGCAGCTTGATTAGCGGGGGGGCCGCAGATACGCAGTATTTT. Amino acid sequence: CASSLISGGAADTQYF.

This clonotype has a handful of counts. The V and J genes are TRBV27 and TRBJ2-7; unclear D gene. Trimming removed 3 bases at V and 9 bases at J, with 15 bases between. Looked up from germline, CDR1 is MNHEY and CDR2 is SMNVEV (reference sequence). There are 13 residues in the CDR3. As DNA, the CDR3 is TGTGCCAGCAGTTTTGGTTTACAGACGGGGCAGTACTTC. It is translated as CASSFGLQTGQYF.

This clonotype was picked up a small number of times. This rearrangement joins TRBV4-2 to TRBJ2-1, with TRBD2 matching 13 bases. CDR1 is LGHNA, CDR2 YNFKEQ, per germline. This CDR3 comprises 16 residues. Unmatched junction bases numbered 5, after V lost 3 bases and J lost 6 bases. The CDR3 reads CASSQRTSGSGNEQFF. The CDR3, as DNA: TGTGCCAGCAGCCAGCGGACTAGCGGGAGTGGCAATGAGCAGTTCTTC.

This clonotype was counted ten times or more. This chain joins TRBV5-1 and TRBJ1-4, with D possibly matching TRBD1 (5 bases). Trimming left V 3 bases short and J 7 bases short, with 16 bases between. Germline lookup yields CDR1 SGHRS and CDR2 YFSETQ. This CDR3 comprises 15 residues. The CDR3: CASSSRSREGEKLFF. The DNA of the CDR3 is TGCGCCAGCAGCTCCCGTTCCAGGGAGGGTGAAAAACTGTTTTTT.

The chain recombines TRBV29-1 with TRBJ1-1; D is perhaps TRBD1 (6 bases). The CDR3 has 11 amino acids. V lost 5 bases, J lost 10 bases, and 14 bases lay in between. Germline loops: CDR1 SQVTM, CDR2 ANQGSEA. The CDR3 region has the DNA TGCAGCGTTTCGACAGGTCCGGGAGCTTTCTTT. Its protein product is CSVSTGPGAFF.

Only a few counts were recorded for this clonotype. Written as DNA, the CDR3 is TGCGCCAGCAGCCAAGTCCTTCGCGGGGGGGGGTACAATGAGCAGTTCTTC. It is translated as CASSQVLRGGGYNEQFF. The chain uses TRBV4-3 and TRBJ2-1, with 9 bases that match TRBD2. The V gene's germline CDR1 is LGHNA and CDR2 YSLEER. The CDR3 runs 17 residues. Trimming took 1 base from V and 4 from J; bases not matched to a gene: 8.

Only a few counts were recorded for this clonotype. The CDR3 sequence is CSVETSGSAKTQYF. The CDR3 DNA follows: TGCAGCGTTGAGACTAGCGGGAGTGCAAAGACCCAGTACTTC. The chain links TRBV29-1 to TRBJ2-5, with 12 bases fitting TRBD2. The germline V gene has CDR1 SQVTM and CDR2 ANQGSEA. There are 14 residues in the CDR3. J gave up 6 bases and V 3 bases, and 5 bases lay outside the gene matches.

This clonotype was counted many times. This sequence joins TRBV7-2 and TRBJ2-7, with 9 positions matching TRBD2. The CDR3 length is 16 residues. Looked up from germline, CDR1 is SGHTA and CDR2 is FQGNSA. J lost 7 bases, V lost 3 bases, and 13 bases had no gene match. The CDR3 here is CASSLGFLAGRREQYF. The CDR3 DNA reads TGTGCCAGCAGCTTGGGCTTCCTAGCGGGAAGGCGGGAGCAGTACTTC.

The rearrangement links TRBV19 to TRBJ2-2; 10 bases are shared with TRBD1. After removal of 8 bases from V and 2 bases from J, the junction contained 8 bases not matched to a gene. CDR1 is LNHDA, CDR2 SQIVND, per germline (reference sequence). There are 16 residues in the CDR3. The CDR3 DNA reads as TGTGCCAGTCGGACCCGGACAGGGGGAAACACCGGGGAGCTGTTTTTT. This gives the protein CASRTRTGGNTGELFF.

This clonotype was seen a few times. The chain links TRBV11-2 to TRBJ2-2; D ambiguous. The CDR3 contains 18 residues. Per germline, CDR1 SGHAT and CDR2 FQNNGV. Trimming removed 6 bases from V and 1 base from J, with 21 bases in between. CDR3: CASRTLVFRQKNTGELFF. As DNA, the CDR3 is TGTGCCAGCAGGACCTTGGTTTTTAGGCAGAAGAACACCGGGGAGCTGTTTTTT.

V and J are TRBV5-1 and TRBJ2-7, with D possibly being TRBD1 (6 bases). This CDR3 is 14 amino acids long. The germline CDR1 and CDR2 sequences are SGHRS and YFSETQ. Trimming left V 3 bases short and J 0 bases short, with 10 bases between. The CDR3 loop reads CASSWTEYSYEQYF. CDR3 sequence (DNA): TGCGCCAGCAGCTGGACAGAGTACTCCTACGAGCAGTACTTC.

This clonotype was found a few times. The chain carries TRBV11-2 and TRBJ1-4; 7 bases are shared with TRBD1. Germline CDR1 SGHAT, CDR2 FQNNGV. The CDR3 runs to 14 residues. Trimming cost V 5 bases and J 3 bases; bases outside gene matches: 3. The CDR3 DNA reads TGTGCCAGCAGCCTGGGACAGCCTAATGAAAAACTGTTTTTT. As protein: CASSLGQPNEKLFF.